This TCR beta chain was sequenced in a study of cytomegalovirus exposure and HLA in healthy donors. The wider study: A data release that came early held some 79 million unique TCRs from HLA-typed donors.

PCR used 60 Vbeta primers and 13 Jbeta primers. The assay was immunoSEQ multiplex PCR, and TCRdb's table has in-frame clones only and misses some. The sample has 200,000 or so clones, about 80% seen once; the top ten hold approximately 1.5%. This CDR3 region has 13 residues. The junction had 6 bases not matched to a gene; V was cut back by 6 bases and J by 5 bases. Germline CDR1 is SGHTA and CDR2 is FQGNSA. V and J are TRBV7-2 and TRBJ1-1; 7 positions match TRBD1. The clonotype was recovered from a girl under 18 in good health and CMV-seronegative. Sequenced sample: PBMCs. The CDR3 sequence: CASRPTGVTEAFF. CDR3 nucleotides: TGTGCCAGCAGACCTACAGGGGTTACTGAAGCTTTCTTT.